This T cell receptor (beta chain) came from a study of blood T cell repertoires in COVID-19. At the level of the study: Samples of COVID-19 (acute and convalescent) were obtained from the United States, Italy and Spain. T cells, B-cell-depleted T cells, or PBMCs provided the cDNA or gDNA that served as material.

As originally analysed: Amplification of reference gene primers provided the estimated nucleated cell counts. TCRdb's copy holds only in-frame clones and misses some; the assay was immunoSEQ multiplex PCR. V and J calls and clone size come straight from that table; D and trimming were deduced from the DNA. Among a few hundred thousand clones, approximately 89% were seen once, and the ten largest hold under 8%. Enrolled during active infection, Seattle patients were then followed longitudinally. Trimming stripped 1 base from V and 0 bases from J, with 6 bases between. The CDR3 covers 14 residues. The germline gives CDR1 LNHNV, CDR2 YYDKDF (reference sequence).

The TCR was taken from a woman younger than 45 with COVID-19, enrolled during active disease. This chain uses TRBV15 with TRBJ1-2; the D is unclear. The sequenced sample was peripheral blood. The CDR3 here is CATSRALSNYGYTF. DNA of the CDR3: TGTGCCACCAGCAGAGCCCTTTCTAACTATGGCTACACCTTC.